Listed below are T cell receptor beta chains from one sample, sequenced in a study of Ad26.COV2.S vaccination and SARS-CoV-2 variants. The data were produced by immunoSEQ multiplex PCR, yet TCRdb's version contains in-frame clones alone and is incomplete. The sample has hundreds of thousands of clones; about 88% are singletons. The input for sequencing was peripheral blood, taken in a trial of Ad26.COV2.S vaccine versus placebo. These receptors all stem from a person aged 18-60 years who received the Ad26.COV2.S COVID-19 vaccine or a placebo. The CDR3 runs from the conserved cysteine through the conserved F or W. The D gene is left open where the match is weak. Clone size is stated in some rows and not others, as once, few, many or a class when expanded.

15	NA	TRBV28	TRBJ1-2	NA	TGTGCCAGCAGTTGGGGTTTGGGGGGCTACGGAGGCTACACCTTC	CASSWGLGGYGGYTF
16	once	TRBV7-3	TRBJ2-2	TRBD1	TGTGCCAGCAGCTTAAAGGGACAGGGTACCACCGGGGAGCTGTTTTTT	CASSLKGQGTTGELFF
14	NA	TRBV24-1	TRBJ2-5	TRBD2	TGTGCCACCAGTCGTTCGGGAGGGGGAGAGACCCAGTACTTC	CATSRSGGGETQYF
12	NA	TRBV10-3	TRBJ2-1	TRBD1	TGTGCCATCCAGGGGGACCCCAATGAGCAGTTCTTC	CAIQGDPNEQFF
19	few	TRBV10-3	TRBJ2-1	TRBD2	TGTGCCATCAGGGCGACTAGCGGGAGACAGGGATCGTGGTACAATGAGCAGTTCTTC	CAIRATSGRQGSWYNEQFF
15	few	TRBV19	TRBJ1-4	NA	TGTGCCAGTACCTCGCCCGGGACAAGTAATGAAAAACTGTTTTTT	CASTSPGTSNEKLFF
15	NA	TRBV19	TRBJ2-2	NA	TGTGCCAGTAGTACCGGGACGACGAACACCGGGGAGCTGTTTTTT	CASSTGTTNTGELFF
14	once	TRBV14	TRBJ2-7	TRBD1	TGTGCCAGCAGCCCTACCCAGGGGGCGCGCGAGCAGTACTTC	CASSPTQGAREQYF
13	NA	TRBV15	TRBJ2-1	NA	TGTGCCACCAGCTCCTGGGGAGCTACTGAGCAGTTCTTC	CATSSWGATEQFF
20	NA	TRBV21-1	TRBJ2-7	NA	TGTGCCAGCAGCAAAATGACCCTCTGTTATTACAGGGGTTACTCCTACGAGCAGTACTTC	CASSKMTLCYYRGYSYEQYF
16	NA	TRBV7-9	TRBJ2-3	NA	TGTGCCAGCAGCCTTACGGTCTCGTCAGGCACAGATACGCAGTATTTT	CASSLTVSSGTDTQYF
13	NA	TRBV4-3	TRBJ2-7	NA	TGCGCCAGCAGCCCCCTAGTATCCTCCGAGCAGTACTTC	CASSPLVSSEQYF
14	NA	TRBV6-2/TRBV6-3	TRBJ1-2	NA	TGTGCCAGCAGTTACGTGGATCCCTACTATGGCTACACCTTC	CASSYVDPYYGYTF
15	few	TRBV7-2	TRBJ2-7	TRBD1	TGTGCCAGCAGCCATGAGACAGGGGGCCTTTACGAGCAGTACTTC	CASSHETGGLYEQYF
11	once	TRBV30	TRBJ2-5	NA	TGTGCCTGGAGCACGTCGGAGACCCAGTACTTC	CAWSTSETQYF
14	NA	TRBV3-1/TRBV3-2	TRBJ1-1	NA	TGTGCCAGCAGCCGTACCCCAGCGAACACTGAAGCTTTCTTT	CASSRTPANTEAFF
13	NA	TRBV28	TRBJ1-5	NA	TGTGCCAGCAGCATAGATAGCAATCAGCCCCAGCATTTT	CASSIDSNQPQHF
15	NA	TRBV4-3	TRBJ1-2	NA	TGCGCCAGCAGCCAAGATCGCTTGCACAGGGAAGGCTACACCTTC	CASSQDRLHREGYTF